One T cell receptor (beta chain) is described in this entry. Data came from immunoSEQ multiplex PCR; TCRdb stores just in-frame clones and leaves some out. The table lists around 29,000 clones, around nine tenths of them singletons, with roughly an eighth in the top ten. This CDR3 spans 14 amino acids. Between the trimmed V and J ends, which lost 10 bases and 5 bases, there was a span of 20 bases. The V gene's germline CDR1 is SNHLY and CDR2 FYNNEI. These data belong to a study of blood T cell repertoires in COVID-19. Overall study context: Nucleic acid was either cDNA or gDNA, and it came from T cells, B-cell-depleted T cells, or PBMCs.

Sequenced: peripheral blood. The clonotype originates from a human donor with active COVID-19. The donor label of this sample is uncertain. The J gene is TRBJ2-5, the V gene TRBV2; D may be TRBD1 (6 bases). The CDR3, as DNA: TGTGCCACCGACACTACAGGGTCCGAGGAGACCCAGTACTTC. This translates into CATDTTGSEETQYF.